Sequencing of this TCR beta chain was carried out in a study of vaccination and CD4 T cells after COVID-19. Turning to the study itself: Roughly 10 convalescent patients had mild and one had severe PCR-confirmed SARS-CoV-2 disease.

Per the germline V gene, CDR1 is SNHLY and CDR2 is FYNNEI. V gave up 7 bases and J gave up 1 base; unmatched junction bases: 9. The CDR3 spans 16 residues. Via MiXCR, TCRdb re-called the PCR reads, giving one row per CDR3 protein. The data hold 35,000 to 45,000 distinct CDR3 sequences, with under 45% observed a single time. Noted time point: late sampling 161 to 241 days after vaccination in three convalescent patients. This chain joins TRBV2 and TRBJ2-3, with TRBD2 matching 9 bases. This sample comprised CD4+ T cells from blood, obtained about 7 months after SARS-CoV-2 vaccination. The sequence was collected from a human donor who had recovered from COVID-19. The CDR3 here is CASKRARTSGTDTQYF. In DNA form, the CDR3 reads TGTGCCAGCAAAAGGGCAAGGACTAGCGGCACAGATACGCAGTATTTT.